Reported below is one TCR beta chain. Its antigen is unidentified. These data come from a study of CD8 T cells in ankylosing spondylitis. Study-wide results and limits: It appeared that ankylosing spondylitis blood was characterized by a TCR beta motif of fewer than ten highly homologous variants. Enrichment of disease-linked clones was reportedly significant in matched ankylosing spondylitis synovial fluid.

Germline lookup yields CDR1 DFQATT and CDR2 SNEGSKA (reference sequence). This CDR3 contains 14 residues. Between the trimmed V and J ends, which lost 3 bases and 0 bases, there was a span of 9 bases. TCRdb re-derived calls from the 5' RACE reads in MiXCR, one entry per CDR3 protein. The data show about 840,000 distinct CDR3 sequences, approximately 12% seen once. Sequences were obtained from blood, either unsorted or a sorted T cell fraction (not recorded which). The chain recombines TRBV20-1 with TRBJ2-1; D call uncertain. This receptor was identified in a male donor with ankylosing spondylitis. CDR3 sequence (DNA): TGCAGTGCTAGTAGGTCAATCTCCTACAATGAGCAGTTCTTC. This translates into CSASRSISYNEQFF.